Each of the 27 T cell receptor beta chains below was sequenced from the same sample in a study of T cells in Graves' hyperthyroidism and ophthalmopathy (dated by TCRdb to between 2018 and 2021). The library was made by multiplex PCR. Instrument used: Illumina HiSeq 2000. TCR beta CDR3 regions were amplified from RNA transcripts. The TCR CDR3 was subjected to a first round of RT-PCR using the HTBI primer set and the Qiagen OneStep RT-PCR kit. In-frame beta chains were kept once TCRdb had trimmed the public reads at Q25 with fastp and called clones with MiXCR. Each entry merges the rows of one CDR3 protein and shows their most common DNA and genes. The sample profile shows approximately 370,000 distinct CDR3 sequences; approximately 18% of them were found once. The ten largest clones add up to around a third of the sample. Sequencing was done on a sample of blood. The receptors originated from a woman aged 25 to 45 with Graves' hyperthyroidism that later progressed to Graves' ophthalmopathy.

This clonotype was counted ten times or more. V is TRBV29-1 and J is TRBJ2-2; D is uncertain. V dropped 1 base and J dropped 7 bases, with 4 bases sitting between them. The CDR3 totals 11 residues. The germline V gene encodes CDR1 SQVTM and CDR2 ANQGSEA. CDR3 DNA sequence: TGCAGCGTTGAAGGTGGCGGGGAGCTGTTTTTT. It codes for CSVEGGGELFF.

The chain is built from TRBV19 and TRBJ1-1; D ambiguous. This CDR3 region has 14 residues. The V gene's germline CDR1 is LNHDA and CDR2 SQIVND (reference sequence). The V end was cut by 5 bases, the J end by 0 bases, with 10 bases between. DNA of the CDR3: TGTGCCAGTAGTCGAGGGTTGGTGAACACTGAAGCTTTCTTT. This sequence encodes CASSRGLVNTEAFF.

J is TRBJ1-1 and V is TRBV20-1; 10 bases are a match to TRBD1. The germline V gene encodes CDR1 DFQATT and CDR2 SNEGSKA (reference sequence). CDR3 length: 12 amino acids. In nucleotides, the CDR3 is TGCAGCGTCGGGACAGGGGTTACTGAAGCTTTCTTT. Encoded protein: CSVGTGVTEAFF.

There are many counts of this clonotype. CDR3 in DNA: TGCAGTGCAGATGGGACAGGGGAGGCGACTAACTATGGCTACACCTTC. It codes for CSADGTGEATNYGYTF. This rearrangement joins TRBV20-1 to TRBJ1-2, with 10 bases that match TRBD1. The CDR3 is 16 residues long. Trimming at V came to 6 bases and at J to 0 bases, leaving 10 bases not matched to a gene. Per the germline V gene, CDR1 is DFQATT and CDR2 is SNEGSKA (reference sequence).

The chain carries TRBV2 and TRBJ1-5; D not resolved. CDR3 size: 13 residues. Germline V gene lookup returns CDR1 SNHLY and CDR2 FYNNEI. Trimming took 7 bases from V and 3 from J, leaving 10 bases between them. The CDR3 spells CASNGDHNQPQHF. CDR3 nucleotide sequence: TGTGCCAGCAATGGGGATCACAATCAGCCCCAGCATTTT.

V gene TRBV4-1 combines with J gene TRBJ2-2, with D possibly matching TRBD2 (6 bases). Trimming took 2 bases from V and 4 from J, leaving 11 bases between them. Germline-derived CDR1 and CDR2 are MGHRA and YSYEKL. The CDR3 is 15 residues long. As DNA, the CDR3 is TGCGCCAGCAGCCAAACCCTCGGGGGCACCGGGGAGCTGTTTTTT. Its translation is CASSQTLGGTGELFF.

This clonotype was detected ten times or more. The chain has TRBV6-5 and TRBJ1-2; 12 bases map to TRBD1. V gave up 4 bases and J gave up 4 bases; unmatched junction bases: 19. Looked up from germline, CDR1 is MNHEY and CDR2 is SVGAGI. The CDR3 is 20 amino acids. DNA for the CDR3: TGTGCCAGCAGTTCTTTGGGGTTAGGGACAGGGGGCATCCAGGGCTATGGCTACACCTTC. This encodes CASSSLGLGTGGIQGYGYTF.

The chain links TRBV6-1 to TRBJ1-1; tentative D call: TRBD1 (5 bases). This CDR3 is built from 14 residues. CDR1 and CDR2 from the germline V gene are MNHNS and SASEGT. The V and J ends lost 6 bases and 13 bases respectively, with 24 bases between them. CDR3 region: CASSPIDDRPGVFF. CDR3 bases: TGTGCCAGCAGCCCTATCGACGACCGGCCGGGGGTTTTCTTT.

The DNA of the CDR3 is TGTGCCAGCAGTGCCCGACAGGGCGCTCAAGGCTACACCTTC. Translated: CASSARQGAQGYTF. The chain carries TRBV27 and TRBJ1-2; TRBD1 matches 7 bases. CDR1 is MNHEY and CDR2 is SMNVEV in the germline V gene (reference sequence). The CDR3 covers 14 residues. With 5 bases clipped from V and 8 bases from J, the junction kept 11 bases outside the gene matches.

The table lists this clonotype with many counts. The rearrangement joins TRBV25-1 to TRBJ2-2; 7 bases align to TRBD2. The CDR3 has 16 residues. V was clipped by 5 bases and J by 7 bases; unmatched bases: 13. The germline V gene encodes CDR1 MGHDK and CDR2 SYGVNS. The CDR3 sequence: CASSMAGVGTGGELFF. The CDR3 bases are TGTGCCAGCAGTATGGCGGGAGTTGGAACAGGCGGGGAGCTGTTTTTT. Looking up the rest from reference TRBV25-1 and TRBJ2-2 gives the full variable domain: EADIYQTPRYLVIGTGKKITLECSQTMGHDKMYWYQQDPGMELHLIHYSYGVNSTEKGDLSSESTVSRIRTEHFPLTLESARPSHTSQYLCASSMAGVGTGGELFFGEGSRLTVL.

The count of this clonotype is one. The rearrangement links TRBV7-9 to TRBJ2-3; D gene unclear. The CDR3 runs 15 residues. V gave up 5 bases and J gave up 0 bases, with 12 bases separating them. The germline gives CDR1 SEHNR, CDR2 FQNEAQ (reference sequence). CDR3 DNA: TGTGCCAGCAGCATCAGAGAAGCTAGCACAGATACGCAGTATTTT. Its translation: CASSIREASTDTQYF.

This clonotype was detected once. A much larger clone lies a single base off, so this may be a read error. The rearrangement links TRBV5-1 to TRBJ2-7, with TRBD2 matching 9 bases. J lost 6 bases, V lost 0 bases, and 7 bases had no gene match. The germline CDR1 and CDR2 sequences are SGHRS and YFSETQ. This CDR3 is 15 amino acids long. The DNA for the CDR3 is TGCGCCAGCAGCTTGGGTAGCGGGGGCACCTGCGAGCAGTACTTC. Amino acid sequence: CASSLGSGGTCEQYF.

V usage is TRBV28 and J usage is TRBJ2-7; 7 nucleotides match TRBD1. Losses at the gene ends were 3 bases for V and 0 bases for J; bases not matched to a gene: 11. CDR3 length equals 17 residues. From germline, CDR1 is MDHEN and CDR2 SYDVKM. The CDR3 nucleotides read TGTGCCAGCAGTTTCCGGGTGACAGGGCTTTCCTCCTACGAGCAGTACTTC. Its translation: CASSFRVTGLSSYEQYF.

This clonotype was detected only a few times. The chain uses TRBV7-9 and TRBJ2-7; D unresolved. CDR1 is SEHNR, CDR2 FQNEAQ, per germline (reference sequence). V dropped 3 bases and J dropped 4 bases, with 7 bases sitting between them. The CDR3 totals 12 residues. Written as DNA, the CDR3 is TGTGCCAGCAGCTTCACAGAGTACGAGCAGTACTTC. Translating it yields CASSFTEYEQYF.

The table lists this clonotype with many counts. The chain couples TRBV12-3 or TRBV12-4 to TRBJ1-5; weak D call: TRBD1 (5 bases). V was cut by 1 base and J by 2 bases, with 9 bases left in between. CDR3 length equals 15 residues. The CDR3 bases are TGTGCCAGCAGTTTAGGTGGGGGGGGCAATCAGCCCCAGCATTTT. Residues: CASSLGGGGNQPQHF.

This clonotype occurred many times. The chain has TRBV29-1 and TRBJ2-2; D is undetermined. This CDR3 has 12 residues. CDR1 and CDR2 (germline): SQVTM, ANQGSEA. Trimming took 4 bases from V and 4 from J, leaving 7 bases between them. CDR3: CSVGGSTGELFF. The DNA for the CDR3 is TGCAGCGTTGGAGGAAGCACCGGGGAGCTGTTTTTT.

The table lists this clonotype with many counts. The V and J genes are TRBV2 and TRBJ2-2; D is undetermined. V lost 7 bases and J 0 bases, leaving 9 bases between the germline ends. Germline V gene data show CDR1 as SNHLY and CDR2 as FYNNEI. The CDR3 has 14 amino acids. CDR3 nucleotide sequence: TGTGCCAGCAAACGAGACTCGAACACCGGGGAGCTGTTTTTT. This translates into CASKRDSNTGELFF.

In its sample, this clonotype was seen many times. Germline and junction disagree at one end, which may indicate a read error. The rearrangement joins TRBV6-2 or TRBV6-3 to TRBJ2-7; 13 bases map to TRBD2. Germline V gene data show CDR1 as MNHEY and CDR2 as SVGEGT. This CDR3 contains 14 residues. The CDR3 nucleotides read TGCGGCTCAGGACTAGCGGGAGTTCCCTACGAGCAGTACTTC. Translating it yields CGSGLAGVPYEQYF.

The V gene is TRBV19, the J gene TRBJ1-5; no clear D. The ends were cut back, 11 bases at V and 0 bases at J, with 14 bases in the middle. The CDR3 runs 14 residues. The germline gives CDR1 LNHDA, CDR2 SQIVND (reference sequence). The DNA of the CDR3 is TGTGCCTCGCGGGCGGAGTTTAGCAATCAGCCCCAGCATTTT. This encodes CASRAEFSNQPQHF.

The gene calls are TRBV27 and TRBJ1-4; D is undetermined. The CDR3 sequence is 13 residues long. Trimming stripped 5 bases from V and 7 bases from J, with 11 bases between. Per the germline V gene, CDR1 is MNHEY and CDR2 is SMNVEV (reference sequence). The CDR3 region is CASSQQISEKLFF. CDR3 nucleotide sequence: TGTGCCAGCAGTCAACAGATATCTGAAAAACTGTTTTTT. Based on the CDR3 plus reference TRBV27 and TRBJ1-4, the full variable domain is EAQVTQNPRYLITVTGKKLTVTCSQNMNHEYMSWYRQDPGLGLRQIYYSMNVEVTDKGDVPEGYKVSRKEKRNFPLILESPSPNQTSLYFCASSQQISEKLFFGSGTQLSVL.

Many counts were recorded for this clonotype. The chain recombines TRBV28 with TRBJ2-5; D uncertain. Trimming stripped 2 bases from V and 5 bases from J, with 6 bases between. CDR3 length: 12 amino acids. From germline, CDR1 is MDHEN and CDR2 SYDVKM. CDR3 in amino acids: CASSLMSETQYF. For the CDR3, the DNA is TGTGCCAGCAGTTTAATGTCGGAGACCCAGTACTTC.

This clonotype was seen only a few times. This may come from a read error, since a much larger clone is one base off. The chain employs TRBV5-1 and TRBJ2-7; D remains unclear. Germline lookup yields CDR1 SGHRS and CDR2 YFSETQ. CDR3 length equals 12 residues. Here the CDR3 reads CASYIVGSEHYF. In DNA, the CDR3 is TGCGCCAGCTATATCGTGGGAAGCGAGCACTACTTC. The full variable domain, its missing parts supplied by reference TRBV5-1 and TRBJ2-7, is KAGVTQTPRYLIKTRGQQVTLSCSPISGHRSVSWYQQTPGQGLQFLFEYFSETQRNKGNFPGRFSGRQFSNSRSEMNVSTLELGDSALYLCASYIVGSEHYFGPGTRLTVT.

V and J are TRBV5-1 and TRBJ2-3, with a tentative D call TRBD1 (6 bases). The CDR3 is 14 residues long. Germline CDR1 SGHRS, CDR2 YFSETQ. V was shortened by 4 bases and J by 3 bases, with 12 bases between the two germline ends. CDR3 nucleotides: TGCGCCAGCAGCCCTCACAGGGAGACAGATACGCAGTATTTT. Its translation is CASSPHRETDTQYF. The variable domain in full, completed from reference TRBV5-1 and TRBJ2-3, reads KAGVTQTPRYLIKTRGQQVTLSCSPISGHRSVSWYQQTPGQGLQFLFEYFSETQRNKGNFPGRFSGRQFSNSRSEMNVSTLELGDSALYLCASSPHRETDTQYFGPGTRLTVL.

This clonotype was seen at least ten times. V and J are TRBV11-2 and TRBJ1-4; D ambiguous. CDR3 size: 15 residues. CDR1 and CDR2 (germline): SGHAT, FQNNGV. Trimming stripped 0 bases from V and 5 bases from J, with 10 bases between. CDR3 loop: CASSLEFGANEKLFF. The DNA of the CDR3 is TGTGCCAGCAGCTTAGAATTTGGTGCAAATGAAAAACTGTTTTTT. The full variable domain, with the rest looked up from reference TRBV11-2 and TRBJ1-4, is EAGVAQSPRYKIIEKRQSVAFWCNPISGHATLYWYQQILGQGPKLLIQFQNNGVVDDSQLPKDRFSAERLKGVDSTLKIQPAKLEDSAVYLCASSLEFGANEKLFFGSGTQLSVL.

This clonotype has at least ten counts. The CDR3 spells CAISEFDRPEQFF. CDR3 DNA sequence: TGTGCCATCAGTGAGTTCGACAGACCAGAGCAGTTCTTC. V and J are TRBV10-3 and TRBJ2-1, with D possibly TRBD1 on 5 matching bases. The germline V and J ends were trimmed by 1 base and 10 bases, with 11 bases remaining between them. Germline values: CDR1 ENHRY, CDR2 SYGVKD. The CDR3 loop spans 13 amino acids.

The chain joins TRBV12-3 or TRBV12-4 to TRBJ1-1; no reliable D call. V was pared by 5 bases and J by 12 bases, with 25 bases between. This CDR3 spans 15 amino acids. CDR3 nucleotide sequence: TGTGCCAGCAGTCCGGGGTGGGGTCGAACTTCGGCAACTTTCTTT. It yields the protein CASSPGWGRTSATFF.

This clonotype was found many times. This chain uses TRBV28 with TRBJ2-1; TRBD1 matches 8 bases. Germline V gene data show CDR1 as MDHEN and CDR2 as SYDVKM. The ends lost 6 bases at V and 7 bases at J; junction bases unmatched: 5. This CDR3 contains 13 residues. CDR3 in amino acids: CASSDWTGNEQFF. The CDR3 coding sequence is TGTGCCAGCAGCGATTGGACAGGGAATGAGCAGTTCTTC.